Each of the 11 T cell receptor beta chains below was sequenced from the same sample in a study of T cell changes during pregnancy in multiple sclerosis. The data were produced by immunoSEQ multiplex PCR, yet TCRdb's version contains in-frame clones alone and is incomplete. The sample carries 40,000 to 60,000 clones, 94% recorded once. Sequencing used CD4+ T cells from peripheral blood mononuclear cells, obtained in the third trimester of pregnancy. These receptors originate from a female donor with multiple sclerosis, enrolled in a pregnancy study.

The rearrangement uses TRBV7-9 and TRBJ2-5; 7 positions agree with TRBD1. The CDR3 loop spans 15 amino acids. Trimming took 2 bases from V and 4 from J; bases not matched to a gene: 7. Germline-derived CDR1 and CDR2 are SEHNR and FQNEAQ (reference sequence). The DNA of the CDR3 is TGTGCCAGCAGCTTATTGACAGGGATGGGAGAGACCCAGTACTTC. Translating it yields CASSLLTGMGETQYF. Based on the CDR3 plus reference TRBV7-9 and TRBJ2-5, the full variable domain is DTGVSQNPRHKITKRGQNVTFRCDPISEHNRLYWYRQTLGQGPEFLTYFQNEAQLEKSRLLSDRFSAERPKGSFSTLEIQRTEQGDSAMYLCASSLLTGMGETQYFGPGTRLLVL.

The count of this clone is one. Here the CDR3 reads CASSVEAGVNEQFF. CDR3 coding DNA: TGTGCCAGCAGCGTAGAAGCAGGGGTGAATGAGCAGTTCTTC. This chain connects TRBV9 to TRBJ2-1; the D gene is possibly TRBD1 (6 bases). Trimming stripped 0 bases from V and 7 bases from J, with 11 bases between. CDR1 is SGDLS, CDR2 YYNGEE, per germline. This CDR3 has 14 amino acids.

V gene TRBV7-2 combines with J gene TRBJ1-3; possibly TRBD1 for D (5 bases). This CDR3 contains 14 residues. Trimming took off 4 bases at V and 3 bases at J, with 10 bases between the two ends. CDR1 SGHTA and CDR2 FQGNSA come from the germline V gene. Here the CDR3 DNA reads TGTGCCAGCAGCTCAGGGCCGAGTGGAAACACCATATATTTT. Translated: CASSSGPSGNTIYF.

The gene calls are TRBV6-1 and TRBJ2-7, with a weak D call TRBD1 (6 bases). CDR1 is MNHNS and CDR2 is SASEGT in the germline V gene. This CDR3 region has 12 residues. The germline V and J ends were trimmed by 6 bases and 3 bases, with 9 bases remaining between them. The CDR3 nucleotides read TGTGCCAGCAGGCTAGGGGGCTACGAGCAGTACTTC. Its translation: CASRLGGYEQYF.

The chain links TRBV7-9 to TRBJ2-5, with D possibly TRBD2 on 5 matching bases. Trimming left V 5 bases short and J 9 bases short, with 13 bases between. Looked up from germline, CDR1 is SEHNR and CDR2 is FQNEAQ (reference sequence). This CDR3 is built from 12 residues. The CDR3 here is CASSVEGGSQYF. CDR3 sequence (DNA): TGTGCCAGCAGCGTAGAGGGCGGGTCCCAGTACTTC. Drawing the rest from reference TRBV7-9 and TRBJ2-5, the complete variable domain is DTGVSQNPRHKITKRGQNVTFRCDPISEHNRLYWYRQTLGQGPEFLTYFQNEAQLEKSRLLSDRFSAERPKGSFSTLEIQRTEQGDSAMYLCASSVEGGSQYFGPGTRLLVL.

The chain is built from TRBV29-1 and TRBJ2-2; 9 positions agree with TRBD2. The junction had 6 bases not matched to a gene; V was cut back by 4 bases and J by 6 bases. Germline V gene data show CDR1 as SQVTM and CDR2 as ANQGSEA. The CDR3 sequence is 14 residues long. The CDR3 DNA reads TGCAGCGTTGGGACTAGCGACGGGCCCGGGGAGCTGTTTTTT. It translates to CSVGTSDGPGELFF.

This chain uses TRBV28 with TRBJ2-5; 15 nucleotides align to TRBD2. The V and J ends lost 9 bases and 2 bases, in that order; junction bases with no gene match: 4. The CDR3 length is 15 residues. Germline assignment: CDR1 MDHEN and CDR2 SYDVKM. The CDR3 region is CASGGLAGGQETQYF. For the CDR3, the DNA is TGTGCCAGTGGAGGACTAGCGGGAGGGCAAGAGACCCAGTACTTC.

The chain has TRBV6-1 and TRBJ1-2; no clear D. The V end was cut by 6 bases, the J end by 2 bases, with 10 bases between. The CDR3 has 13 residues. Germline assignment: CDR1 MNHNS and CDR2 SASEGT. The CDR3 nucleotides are TGTGCCAGCAGCCGGACGGGAAACTATGGCTACACCTTC. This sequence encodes CASSRTGNYGYTF.

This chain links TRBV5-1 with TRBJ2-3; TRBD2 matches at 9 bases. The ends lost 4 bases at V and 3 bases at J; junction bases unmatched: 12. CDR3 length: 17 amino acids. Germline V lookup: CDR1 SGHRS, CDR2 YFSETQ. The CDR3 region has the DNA TGCGCCAGCAGCCCCCGCGGCGGGGGGGCCGGGACAGATACGCAGTATTTT. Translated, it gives CASSPRGGGAGTDTQYF.

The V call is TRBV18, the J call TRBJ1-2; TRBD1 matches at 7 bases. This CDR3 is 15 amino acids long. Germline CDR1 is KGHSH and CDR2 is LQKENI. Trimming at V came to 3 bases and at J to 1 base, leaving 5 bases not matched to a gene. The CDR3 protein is CASSPVGDSNYGYTF. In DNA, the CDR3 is TGTGCCAGCTCACCGGTCGGGGACAGTAACTATGGCTACACCTTC.

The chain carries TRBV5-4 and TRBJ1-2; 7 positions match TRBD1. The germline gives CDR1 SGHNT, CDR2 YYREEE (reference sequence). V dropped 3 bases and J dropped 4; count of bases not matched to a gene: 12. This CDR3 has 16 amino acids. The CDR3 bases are TGTGCCAGCAGCTATAAGGGGGCTGAAATAGCCTATGGCTACACCTTC. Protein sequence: CASSYKGAEIAYGYTF.